A single sample gave rise to the 6 T cell receptor beta chains below, sequenced in a study of blood T cell repertoires in COVID-19. This table comes from immunoSEQ multiplex PCR, and its TCRdb copy is limited to in-frame clones, with some not included. The repertoire holds about 140,000 clones, 75% to 90% seen once, with approximately 3.5% in the top ten. Sequencing was carried out using peripheral blood. The source is a man between 65 and 85 years old who had recovered from COVID-19.

The chain links TRBV29-1 to TRBJ2-5; 7 bases fit TRBD2. Germline trimming cut 3 bases from V and 5 bases from J; bases unmatched to any gene: 12. The CDR3 consists of 15 residues. The germline gives CDR1 SQVTM, CDR2 ANQGSEA. The CDR3 sequence is CSVDPGTGGWETQYF. For the CDR3, the DNA is TGCAGCGTTGACCCCGGGACGGGGGGTTGGGAGACCCAGTACTTC.

The CDR3 sequence: CASSPLTQGAKNIQYF. CDR3 nucleotides: TGTGCCAGCTCACCTCTTACACAGGGGGCCAAAAACATTCAGTACTTC. V usage is TRBV18 and J usage is TRBJ2-4, with TRBD1 matching over 7 bases. The CDR3 totals 16 residues. CDR1 KGHSH and CDR2 LQKENI come from the germline V gene. The trim removed 3 bases at V and 1 base at J, leaving 6 bases unmatched.

The rearrangement links TRBV28 to TRBJ1-4; 9 bases fit TRBD1. The CDR3 totals 15 residues. The junction had 8 bases not matched to a gene; V was cut back by 6 bases and J by 6 bases. From germline, CDR1 is MDHEN and CDR2 SYDVKM. CDR3 residues: CASSPGGQGDEKLFF. CDR3 nucleotides: TGTGCCAGCAGCCCAGGGGGACAGGGAGATGAAAAACTGTTTTTT.

This sequence joins TRBV19 and TRBJ1-1, with 8 positions matching TRBD1. Germline loops: CDR1 LNHDA, CDR2 SQIVND (reference sequence). The length of the CDR3 is 18 residues. Trimming took 9 bases from V and 6 from J; bases not matched to a gene: 24. The CDR3 region is CASSLRDRLGGRGAEAFF. The DNA of the CDR3 is TGTGCCAGCTCCTTGAGGGACAGGTTGGGCGGGAGAGGGGCTGAAGCTTTCTTT.

The V call is TRBV14, the J call TRBJ2-1; possible D gene TRBD2, 5 bases. V was pared by 1 base and J by 6 bases, with 10 bases between. Per germline, CDR1 SGHDN and CDR2 FVKESK. This CDR3 has 14 amino acids. CDR3 DNA: TGTGCCAGCAGCCAAGTGGCTAGCTTCAATGAGCAGTTCTTC. Protein product: CASSQVASFNEQFF.

CDR3 loop: CASSPWGIAGAGELFF. The CDR3 bases are TGTGCCAGCTCACCATGGGGGATCGCGGGAGCCGGGGAGCTGTTTTTT. The V call is TRBV18, the J call TRBJ2-2; 7 positions match TRBD2. The CDR3 totals 16 residues. The junction had 9 bases not matched to a gene; V was cut back by 2 bases and J by 6 bases. CDR1 is KGHSH, CDR2 LQKENI, per germline.